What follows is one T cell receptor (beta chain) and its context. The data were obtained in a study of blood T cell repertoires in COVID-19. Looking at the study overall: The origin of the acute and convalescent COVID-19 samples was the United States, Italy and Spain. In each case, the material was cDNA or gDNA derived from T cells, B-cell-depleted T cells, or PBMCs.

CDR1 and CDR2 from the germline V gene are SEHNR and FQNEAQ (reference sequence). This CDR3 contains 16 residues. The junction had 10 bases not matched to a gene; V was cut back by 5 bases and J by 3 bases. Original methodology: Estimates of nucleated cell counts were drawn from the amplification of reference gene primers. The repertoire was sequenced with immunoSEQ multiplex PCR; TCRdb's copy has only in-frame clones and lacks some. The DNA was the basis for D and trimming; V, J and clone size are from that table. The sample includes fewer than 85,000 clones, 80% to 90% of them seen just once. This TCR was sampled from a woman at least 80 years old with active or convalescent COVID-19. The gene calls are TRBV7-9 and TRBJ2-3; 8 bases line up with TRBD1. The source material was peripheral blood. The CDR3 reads CASSPGQGFWTDTQYF. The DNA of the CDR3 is TGTGCCAGCAGCCCCGGACAGGGTTTTTGGACAGATACGCAGTATTTT.